These T cell receptor beta chains were read from a single sample in a study of PD-1 blockade in mismatch repair-deficient tumors. Here immunoSEQ multiplex PCR was the method, and the copy in TCRdb shows in-frame clones only, minus some. The data hold approximately 60,000 clones, with about 91% observed a single time. The sample in question was peripheral blood, obtained 52 weeks after starting pembrolizumab. Receptors were obtained from an adult with mismatch repair-deficient cancer. Each CDR3 is given with its conserved first and last residue. Each record gives: clone size, V gene, J gene, D gene, CDR3 DNA, CDR3 protein. D genes are given only for firm matches. Where a row states a size, it is once, few, many or the class of an expanded clone; other rows omit it.

>.|TRBV2|TRBJ1-3|.
TGTGCCAGCAGTGAAACTGTGGGCAGCCGAAACACCATATATTTT
CASSETVGSRNTIYF
>.|TRBV27|TRBJ1-5|.
TGTGCCAGCAGTTTATGGGGGCATAGCAATCAGCCCCAGCATTTT
CASSLWGHSNQPQHF
>.|TRBV18|TRBJ2-7|TRBD1
TGTGCCAGCTCACCGGGACAGGGGGCCTACGAGCAGTACTTC
CASSPGQGAYEQYF
>.|TRBV7-2|TRBJ2-5|.
TGTGCCAGCAGCTTAAAGGACGGGGAGACCCAGTACTTC
CASSLKDGETQYF
>once|TRBV11-2|TRBJ2-7|.
TGTGCCAGCAGCTTAGATCGCGGCAGCTCCTACGAGCAGTACTTC
CASSLDRGSSYEQYF
>few|TRBV18|TRBJ1-3|.
TGTGCCAGCTCACCACCGTTGGCGAGGAGCTCTGGAAACACCATATATTTT
CASSPPLARSSGNTIYF
>.|TRBV6-8|TRBJ1-2|.
TGTGCCATCAAAAATTTGGTTTCGGACGGTATTAACTATGGCTACACCTTC
CAIKNLVSDGINYGYTF
>.|TRBV13|TRBJ2-7|TRBD1
TGTGCCAGCAGCGAAAATACCGGGACAGGGAACTACGAGCAGTACTTC
CASSENTGTGNYEQYF
>.|TRBV7-8|TRBJ2-1|TRBD2
TGTGCCAGCAGCGCAACACTAGCGGCAAGAGACAATGAGCAGTTCTTC
CASSATLAARDNEQFF
>.|TRBV6-1|TRBJ2-7|TRBD1
TGTGCCAGCAGGACCGGGACAGGGGTCTACGAGCAGTACTTC
CASRTGTGVYEQYF
>.|TRBV10-3|TRBJ2-7|TRBD1
TGTGCCATCAGTGAGTCTGAGACAGGGACCTACGAGCAGTACTTC
CAISESETGTYEQYF
>.|TRBV4-1|TRBJ1-1|.
TGCGCCAGCAGCCGCAAAGCAGGGGATAAAGCTGAAGCTTTCTTT
CASSRKAGDKAEAFF
>.|TRBV5-4|TRBJ2-7|.
TGTGCCAGCAGCTTGGTTGGAGGTGGCGAGCAGTACTTC
CASSLVGGGEQYF
>.|TRBV6-4|TRBJ2-2|TRBD2
TGTGCCAGCAGTGCGGGACTAGCGGACACCGGGGAGCTGTTTTTT
CASSAGLADTGELFF
>.|TRBV7-9|TRBJ1-4|.
TGTGCCAGCAGCTTAGGCGGCGGGGAAAAACTGTTTTTT
CASSLGGGEKLFF
>.|TRBV10-3|TRBJ2-7|.
TGTGCCATCAGTGAGCGGAGGGGGGGCGACGAGCAGTACTTC
CAISERRGGDEQYF
>.|TRBV28|TRBJ1-5|.
TGTGCCAGCAGTTTCGGTAACCAGCCCCAGCATTTT
CASSFGNQPQHF
>.|TRBV7-9|TRBJ1-6|.
TGTGCCAGCAGCTTACAGGGCTCACCCCTCCACTTT
CASSLQGSPLHF
>.|TRBV7-2|TRBJ1-4|.
TGTGCCAGCAGCTTCTTCCGGACAGCTAATGAAAAACTGTTTTTT
CASSFFRTANEKLFF
>.|TRBV7-9|TRBJ2-7|TRBD1
TGTGCCAGCAGCCTACCGGGACAGACCTACGAGCAGTACTTC
CASSLPGQTYEQYF
>.|TRBV7-2|TRBJ2-1|TRBD2
TGTGCCAGCAGCTTAGTGGGTCTAGCGGGAGTCGATGAGCAGTTCTTC
CASSLVGLAGVDEQFF
>.|TRBV7-6|TRBJ2-3|TRBD1
TGTGCCAGCAGCTCTCAGGGGGCGAGCACAGATACGCAGTATTTT
CASSSQGASTDTQYF
>once|TRBV27|TRBJ2-1|TRBD1
TGTGCCAGCAGTTTATTAGGACAGGGGTACAATGAGCAGTTCTTC
CASSLLGQGYNEQFF
>few|TRBV25-1|TRBJ2-7|TRBD1
TGTGCCAGCACTAGGACAGGGGGAATCGAGCAGTACTTC
CASTRTGGIEQYF
>.|TRBV2|TRBJ2-3|.
TGTGCCAGCAGTGAAGGCCCTTCAGATACGCAGTATTTT
CASSEGPSDTQYF
>.|TRBV6-5|TRBJ2-3|.
TGTGCCAGCAGCCAGGATCAAGCGGAAGATACGCAGTATTTT
CASSQDQAEDTQYF
>.|TRBV6-5|TRBJ1-2|.
TGTGCCAGCAGTTCTCCAGGAACTAACTATGGCTACACCTTC
CASSSPGTNYGYTF
>.|TRBV11-2|TRBJ2-4|.
TGTGCCAGCAGCTCCGTATTAGCTGCCAAAAACATTCAGTACTTC
CASSSVLAAKNIQYF
>.|TRBV5-1|TRBJ2-1|TRBD2
TGCGCCAGCAGCTTGGGGACTAGCGGGAGGTCGGGGCAGTTCTTC
CASSLGTSGRSGQFF
>.|TRBV4-1|TRBJ2-7|.
TGCGCCAGCAGCCAAGCAGGGTTTGGGTACGAGCAGTACTTC
CASSQAGFGYEQYF
>.|TRBV5-1|TRBJ1-5|.
TGCGCCAGCAGCCCGGAGGGGGGGGTGCATCAGCCCCAGCATTTT
CASSPEGGVHQPQHF
>.|TRBV4-1|TRBJ1-2|.
TGCGCCAGCAGCCAAGATAGTAACACAGGGAATGGCTACACCTTC
CASSQDSNTGNGYTF
>.|TRBV12-5|TRBJ2-7|.
TGTGCTAGACTACGGCTGTACTTC
CARLRLYF
>.|TRBV5-1|TRBJ2-2|TRBD2
TGCGCCAGCAGCTTGGTAGCGGGAGGTAACACCGGGGAGCTGTTTTTT
CASSLVAGGNTGELFF
>.|TRBV19|TRBJ1-4|TRBD1
TGTGCCAGTAGTCCGTGGGACAGGGGTGGCGAAAAACTGTTTTTT
CASSPWDRGGEKLFF
>.|TRBV29-1|TRBJ1-5|TRBD1
TGCAGCGCCCAGACAGGGGGCAATCAGCCCCAGCATTTT
CSAQTGGNQPQHF
>few|TRBV11-3|TRBJ2-7|TRBD2
TGTGCCAGCAGCTTAGGTTATGGCGGGAGGGCCTACGAGCAGTACTTC
CASSLGYGGRAYEQYF
>.|TRBV19|TRBJ2-2|.
TGTGCCAGTAGTCCCCGAGCGGGCCTGAACACCGGGGAGCTGTTTTTT
CASSPRAGLNTGELFF
>.|TRBV4-1|TRBJ2-1|.
TGCGCCAGCAGCCAATCCGTGCCGGGGGAGCGGAGTTACAATGAGCAGTTCTTC
CASSQSVPGERSYNEQFF
>.|TRBV30|TRBJ2-2|.
TGTGCCTGGAGGAAAGAGGTTAGGAACACCGGGGAGCTGTTTTTT
CAWRKEVRNTGELFF
>.|TRBV10-3|TRBJ1-5|TRBD1
TGTGCCATCAGTGAGTCGCGGGGACAGTCCCAGCCCCAGCATTTT
CAISESRGQSQPQHF
>.|TRBV7-9|TRBJ2-3|.
TGTGCCAGCAGCTTAGAGGGGTATAGCACAGATACGCAGTATTTT
CASSLEGYSTDTQYF
>.|TRBV27|TRBJ1-5|TRBD1
TGTGCCAGCAGTCCTAGGACAGGGTTTCTTCAGCCCCAGCATTTT
CASSPRTGFLQPQHF
>.|TRBV5-4|TRBJ2-3|TRBD1
TGTGCCAGCAGCCCTGGACACGACAAGGGGGCGCAAGATACGCAGTATTTT
CASSPGHDKGAQDTQYF
>.|TRBV6-6|TRBJ1-3|.
TGTGCCAGCAGTTACTACCGGGGGCTAGGAAACACCATATATTTT
CASSYYRGLGNTIYF
>.|TRBV11-3|TRBJ2-2|.
TGTGCCAGCAGCTCCGGACACCCCGCGAACACCGGGGAGCTGTTTTTT
CASSSGHPANTGELFF